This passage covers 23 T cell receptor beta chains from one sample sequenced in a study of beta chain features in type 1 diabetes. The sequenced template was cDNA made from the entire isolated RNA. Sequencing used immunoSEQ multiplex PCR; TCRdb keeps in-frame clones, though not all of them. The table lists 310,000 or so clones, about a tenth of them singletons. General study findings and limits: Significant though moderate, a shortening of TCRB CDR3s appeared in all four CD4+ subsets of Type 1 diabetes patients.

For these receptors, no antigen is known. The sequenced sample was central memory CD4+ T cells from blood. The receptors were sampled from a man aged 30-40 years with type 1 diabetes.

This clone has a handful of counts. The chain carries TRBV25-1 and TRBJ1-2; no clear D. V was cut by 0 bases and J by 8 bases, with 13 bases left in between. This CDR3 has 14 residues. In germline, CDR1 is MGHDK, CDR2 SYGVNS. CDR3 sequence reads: CASSEYAGSHGYTF. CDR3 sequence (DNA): TGTGCCAGCAGTGAATATGCGGGGTCCCACGGCTACACCTTC.

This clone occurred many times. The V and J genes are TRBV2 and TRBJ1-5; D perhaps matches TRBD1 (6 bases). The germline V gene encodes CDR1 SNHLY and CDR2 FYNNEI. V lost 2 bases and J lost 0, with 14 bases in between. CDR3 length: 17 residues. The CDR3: CASSESGASYSNQPQHF. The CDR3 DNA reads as TGTGCCAGCAGTGAATCAGGGGCCTCTTATAGCAATCAGCCCCAGCATTTT. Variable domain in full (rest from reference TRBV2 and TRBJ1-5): EPEVTQTPSHQVTQMGQEVILRCVPISNHLYFYWYRQILGQKVEFLVSFYNNEISEKSEIFDDQFSVERPDGSNFTLKIRSTKLEDSAMYFCASSESGASYSNQPQHFGDGTRLSIL.

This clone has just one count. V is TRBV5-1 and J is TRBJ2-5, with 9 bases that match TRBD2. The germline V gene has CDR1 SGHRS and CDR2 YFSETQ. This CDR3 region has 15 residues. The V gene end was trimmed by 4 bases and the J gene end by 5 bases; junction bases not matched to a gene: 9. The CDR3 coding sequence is TGCGCCAGCAGCCGCACGGGACTAGCCGAGGAGACCCAGTACTTC. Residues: CASSRTGLAEETQYF.

The CDR3 is CASSLTGYNEQFF. For the CDR3, the DNA is TGTGCCAGCAGCTTGACTGGGTACAATGAGCAGTTCTTC. The V call is TRBV11-2, the J call TRBJ2-1, with D unresolved. The V end lost 3 bases, the J end lost 4 bases, and 7 bases lay between the germline ends. In germline, CDR1 is SGHAT, CDR2 FQNNGV. CDR3 length: 13 residues.

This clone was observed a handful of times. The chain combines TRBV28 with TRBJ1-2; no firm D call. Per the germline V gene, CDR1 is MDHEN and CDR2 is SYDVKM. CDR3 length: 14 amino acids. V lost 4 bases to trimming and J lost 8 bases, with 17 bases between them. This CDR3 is CASSYDLRIGGYTF. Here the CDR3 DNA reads TGTGCCAGCAGTTATGATCTCAGGATCGGGGGCTACACCTTC.

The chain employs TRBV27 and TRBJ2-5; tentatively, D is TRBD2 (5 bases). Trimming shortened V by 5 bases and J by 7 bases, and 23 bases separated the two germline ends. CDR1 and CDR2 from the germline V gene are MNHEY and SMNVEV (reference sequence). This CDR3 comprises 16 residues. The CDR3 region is CASSALSEGPEGTQYF. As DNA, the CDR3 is TGTGCCAGCAGTGCACTCTCCGAAGGACCCGAGGGGACCCAGTACTTC.

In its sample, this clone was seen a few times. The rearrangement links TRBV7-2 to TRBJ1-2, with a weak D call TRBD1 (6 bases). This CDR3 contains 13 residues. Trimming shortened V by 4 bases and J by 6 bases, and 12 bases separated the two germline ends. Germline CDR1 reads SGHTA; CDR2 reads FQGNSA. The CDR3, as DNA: TGTGCCAGCAGCTCTTTCGGGGGCCATGGCTACACCTTC. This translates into CASSSFGGHGYTF.

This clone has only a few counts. CDR3 DNA: TGTGCCATCAGGACGGGACAGACCAACTATGGCTACACCTTC. It yields the protein CAIRTGQTNYGYTF. The chain is built from TRBV6-5 and TRBJ1-2, with 7 bases fitting TRBD1. Germline-derived CDR1 and CDR2 are MNHEY and SVGAGI. V was clipped by 10 bases and J by 2 bases; unmatched bases: 10. The CDR3 spans 14 residues.

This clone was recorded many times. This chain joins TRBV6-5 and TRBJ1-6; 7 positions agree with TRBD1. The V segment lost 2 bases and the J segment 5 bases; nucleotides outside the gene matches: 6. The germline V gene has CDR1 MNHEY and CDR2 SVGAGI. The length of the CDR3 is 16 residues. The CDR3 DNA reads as TGTGCCAGCAGTTACGGGGACAGAATTAATAATTCACCCCTCCACTTT. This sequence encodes CASSYGDRINNSPLHF.

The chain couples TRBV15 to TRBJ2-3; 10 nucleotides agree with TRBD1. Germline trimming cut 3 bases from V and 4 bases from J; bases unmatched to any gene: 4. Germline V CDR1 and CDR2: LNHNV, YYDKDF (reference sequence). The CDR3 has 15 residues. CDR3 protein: CATSRGQGPPDTQYF. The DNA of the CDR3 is TGTGCCACCAGCAGGGGACAGGGGCCCCCAGATACGCAGTATTTT.

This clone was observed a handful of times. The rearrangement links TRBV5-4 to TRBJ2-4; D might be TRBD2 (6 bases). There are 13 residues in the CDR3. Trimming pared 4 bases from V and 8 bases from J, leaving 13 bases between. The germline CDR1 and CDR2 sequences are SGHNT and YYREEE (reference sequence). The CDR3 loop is CASSLPGEDIQYF. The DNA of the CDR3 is TGTGCCAGCAGCCTCCCGGGGGAGGACATTCAGTACTTC.

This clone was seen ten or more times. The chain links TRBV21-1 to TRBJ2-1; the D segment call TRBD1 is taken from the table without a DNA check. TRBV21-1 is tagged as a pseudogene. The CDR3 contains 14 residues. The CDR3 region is CASANRGRIDEQFF. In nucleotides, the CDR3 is TGTGCCAGCGCTAACAGGGGGCGCATCGATGAGCAGTTCTTC.

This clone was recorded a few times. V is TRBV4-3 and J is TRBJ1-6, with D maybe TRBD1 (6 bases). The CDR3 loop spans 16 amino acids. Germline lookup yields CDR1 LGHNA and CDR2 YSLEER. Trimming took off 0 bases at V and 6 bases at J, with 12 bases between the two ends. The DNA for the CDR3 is TGCGCCAGCAGCCAAGATCTAACAGGGTTTAATTCACCCCTCCACTTT. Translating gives CASSQDLTGFNSPLHF.

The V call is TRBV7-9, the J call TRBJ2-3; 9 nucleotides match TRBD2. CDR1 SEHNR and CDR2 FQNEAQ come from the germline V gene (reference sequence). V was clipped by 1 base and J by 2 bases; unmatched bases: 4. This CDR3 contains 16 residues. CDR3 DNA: TGTGCCAGCAGCTTAGGGGGACTAGCTGCCACAGATACGCAGTATTTT. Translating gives CASSLGGLAATDTQYF. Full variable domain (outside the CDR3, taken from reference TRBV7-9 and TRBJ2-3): DTGVSQNPRHKITKRGQNVTFRCDPISEHNRLYWYRQTLGQGPEFLTYFQNEAQLEKSRLLSDRFSAERPKGSFSTLEIQRTEQGDSAMYLCASSLGGLAATDTQYFGPGTRLTVL.

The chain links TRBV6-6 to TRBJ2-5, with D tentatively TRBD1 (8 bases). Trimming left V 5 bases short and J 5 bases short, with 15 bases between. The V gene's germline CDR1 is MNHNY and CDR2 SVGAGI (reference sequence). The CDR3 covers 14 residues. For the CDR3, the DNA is TGTGCCAGCAGTGACACAGGGGGGGGCGAGACCCAGTACTTC. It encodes CASSDTGGGETQYF.

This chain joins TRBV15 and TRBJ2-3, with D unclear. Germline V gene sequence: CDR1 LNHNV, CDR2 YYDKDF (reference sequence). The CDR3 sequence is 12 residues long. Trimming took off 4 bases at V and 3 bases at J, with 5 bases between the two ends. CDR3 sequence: CATSKGTDTQYF. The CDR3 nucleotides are TGTGCCACCAGCAAGGGAACAGATACGCAGTATTTT.

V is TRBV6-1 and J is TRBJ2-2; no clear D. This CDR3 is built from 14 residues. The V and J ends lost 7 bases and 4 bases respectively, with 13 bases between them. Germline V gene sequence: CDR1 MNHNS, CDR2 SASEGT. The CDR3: CASTPNLATGELFF. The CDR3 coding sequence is TGTGCCAGCACCCCAAACTTGGCCACCGGGGAGCTGTTTTTT.

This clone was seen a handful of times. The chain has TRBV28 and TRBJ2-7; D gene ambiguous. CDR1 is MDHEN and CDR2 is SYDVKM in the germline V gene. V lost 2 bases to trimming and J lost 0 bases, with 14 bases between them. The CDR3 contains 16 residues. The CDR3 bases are TGTGCCAGCAGTTTAGAGAGACGGTGGGACTCCTACGAGCAGTACTTC. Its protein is CASSLERRWDSYEQYF.

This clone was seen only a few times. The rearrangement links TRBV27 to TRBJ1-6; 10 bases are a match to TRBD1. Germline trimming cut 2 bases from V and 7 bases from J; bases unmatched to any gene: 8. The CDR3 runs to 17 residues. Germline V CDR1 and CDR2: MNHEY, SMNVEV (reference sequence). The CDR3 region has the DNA TGTGCCAGCAGTTTACTCGCGCCGGGACAGGGGAATTCACCCCTCCACTTT. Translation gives CASSLLAPGQGNSPLHF.

As DNA, the CDR3 is TGTGCCAGCAGCGTAACAGGGGGCGGGTCCTGGGAGACCCAGTACTTC. Protein: CASSVTGGGSWETQYF. This rearrangement joins TRBV7-8 to TRBJ2-5; 9 bases agree with TRBD1. Trimming removed 5 bases from V and 5 bases from J; junction bases left unmatched: 12. Germline CDR1 and CDR2: SGHVS and FQNEAQ. CDR3 length equals 16 residues.

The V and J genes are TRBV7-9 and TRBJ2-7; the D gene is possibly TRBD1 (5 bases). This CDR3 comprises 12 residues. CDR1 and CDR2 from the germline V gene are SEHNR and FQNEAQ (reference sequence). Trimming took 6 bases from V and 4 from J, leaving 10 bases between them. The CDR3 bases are TGTGCCAGCAGGACAGCTACATACGAGCAGTACTTC. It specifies CASRTATYEQYF.

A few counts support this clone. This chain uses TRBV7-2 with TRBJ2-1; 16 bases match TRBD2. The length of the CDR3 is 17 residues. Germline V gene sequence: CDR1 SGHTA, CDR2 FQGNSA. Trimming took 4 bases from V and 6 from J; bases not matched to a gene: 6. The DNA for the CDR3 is TGTGCCAGCAGCTCGGGACTAGCGGGGGGGACGGTCAATGAGCAGTTCTTC. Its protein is CASSSGLAGGTVNEQFF.

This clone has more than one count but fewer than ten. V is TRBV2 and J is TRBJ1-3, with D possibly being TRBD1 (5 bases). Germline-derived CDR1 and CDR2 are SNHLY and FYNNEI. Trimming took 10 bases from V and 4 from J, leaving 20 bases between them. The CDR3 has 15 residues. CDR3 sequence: CATQRAREVGNTIYF. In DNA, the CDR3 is TGTGCCACCCAAAGAGCCAGGGAAGTCGGAAACACCATATATTTT.